These 4 T cell receptor beta chains came from one sample sequenced in a study of T cell responses to AZD1222 COVID-19 vaccine. Only in-frame clones appear in the TCRdb table, and some are missing; sequencing was by immunoSEQ multiplex PCR. Here the sample spans over 95,000 clones, around 87% being singletons. The sequencing used peripheral blood, collected on day 0 of AZD1222 vaccination. These receptor sequences come from an adult in good health.

This clone has only one observation. V and J are TRBV18 and TRBJ2-3; tentative D call: TRBD2 (6 bases). Germline CDR1 and CDR2: KGHSH and LQKENI. V dropped 1 base and J dropped 1 base, with 15 bases sitting between them. This CDR3 comprises 17 residues. CDR3 nucleotides: TGTGCCAGCTCACCACTATCCGCTAGCGCAGGCACAGATACGCAGTATTTT. Its protein product is CASSPLSASAGTDTQYF.

This clone was detected a few times. The chain links TRBV3-1 (or the pseudogene TRBV3-2) to TRBJ2-7; no firm D call. The germline V gene has CDR1 LGHDT and CDR2 YNNKEL (reference sequence). This CDR3 is 11 amino acids long. V lost 3 bases and J 3 bases, leaving 3 bases between the germline ends. The CDR3 DNA sequence: TGTGCCAGCAGCCACCGCTACGAGCAGTACTTC. Translation: CASSHRYEQYF.

This chain connects TRBV7-2 to TRBJ1-4, with 7 positions matching TRBD1. J was trimmed by 11 bases and V by 5 bases; bases with no gene match: 14. CDR1 and CDR2 from the germline V gene are SGHTA and FQGNSA. The CDR3 covers 15 residues. Here the CDR3 reads CASSRRTGEGDKLFF. In DNA, the CDR3 is TGTGCCAGCAGCAGACGGACAGGCGAGGGTGACAAACTGTTTTTT.

The V call is TRBV5-6, the J call TRBJ2-3, with D unclear. The germline V gene has CDR1 SGHDT and CDR2 YYEEEE. Trimming cost V 4 bases and J 0 bases, with 15 bases left between them. This CDR3 comprises 16 residues. This CDR3 is CASSEQGIRSTDTQYF. CDR3 bases: TGTGCCAGCAGCGAACAAGGGATACGTAGCACAGATACGCAGTATTTT.